This entry features one T cell receptor beta chain sequence. The protocol was immunoSEQ multiplex PCR, while the TCRdb copy is restricted to in-frame clones and leaves out a portion. The sample lists around 80,000 clones, around 83% occurring once. The data originate from a study of blood T cell repertoires in COVID-19. The CDR3 runs 14 residues. Deletions cut 6 bases from V and 6 bases from J, with 17 bases between. In germline, CDR1 is SEHNR, CDR2 FQNEAQ (reference sequence). Sequencing used peripheral blood. V and J are TRBV7-9 and TRBJ1-2; perhaps TRBD1 as D (6 bases). This clonotype originated in a human donor in a cohort sampled during active COVID-19. This CDR3 reads CASRGDTSSNGYTF. The DNA for the CDR3 is TGTGCCAGCAGGGGGGACACGTCATCGAATGGCTACACCTTC.